This TCR beta chain emerged from a study of response to subunit inactivated influenza vaccine. MiXCR, applied by TCRdb to the RT-PCR reads, yields one record per CDR3 protein. The sample includes about 310,000 distinct CDR3 sequences, 20% to 25% of them seen just once. Per the germline V gene, CDR1 is MNHEY and CDR2 is SMNVEV (reference sequence). This CDR3 is 11 amino acids long. Sequenced material: PBMCs from blood, taken 21 months after vaccination. This TCR was recovered from a man between 50 and 69 years old who received an inactivated influenza vaccine. The rearrangement links TRBV27 to TRBJ2-1; D gene uncertain. In DNA, the CDR3 is TGTTTACCGGCAAAGGGTAATGAGCAGTTCTTC. Translated: CLPAKGNEQFF.